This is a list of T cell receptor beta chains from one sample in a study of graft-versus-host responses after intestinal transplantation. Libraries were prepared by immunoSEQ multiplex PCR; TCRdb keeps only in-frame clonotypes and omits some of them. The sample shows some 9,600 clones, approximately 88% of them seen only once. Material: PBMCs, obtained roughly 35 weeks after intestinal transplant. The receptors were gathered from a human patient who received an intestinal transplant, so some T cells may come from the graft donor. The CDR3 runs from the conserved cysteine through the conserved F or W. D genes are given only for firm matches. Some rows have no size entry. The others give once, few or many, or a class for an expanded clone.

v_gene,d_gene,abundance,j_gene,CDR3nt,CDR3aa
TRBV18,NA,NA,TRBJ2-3,TGTGCCAGCTCACTGGAAGAACCTCCCTGGGGCACAGATACGCAGTATTTT,CASSLEEPPWGTDTQYF
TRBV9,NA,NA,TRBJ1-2,TGTGCCAGCAGCTCGGGATTTCTTCTCTATGGCTACACCTTC,CASSSGFLLYGYTF
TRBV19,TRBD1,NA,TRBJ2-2,TGTGCCAGTAGTATTAGAGGGGGCGCGAACACCGGGGAGCTGTTTTTT,CASSIRGGANTGELFF
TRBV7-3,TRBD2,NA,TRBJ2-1,TGTGCCAGCAGCTTCCGGCTAGCGGGAGCCGGTGAGCAGTTCTTC,CASSFRLAGAGEQFF
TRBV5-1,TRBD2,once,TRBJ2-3,TGCGCCAGCAGCCCGGGACTAGCGGGAAAAGATACGCAGTATTTT,CASSPGLAGKDTQYF
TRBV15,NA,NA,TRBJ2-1,TGTGCCACCAGCAGTAGCGTATACAATGAGCAGTTCTTC,CATSSSVYNEQFF
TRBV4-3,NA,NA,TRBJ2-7,TGCGCCAGCAGCCAGGACCGCTTCTACGAGCAGTACTTC,CASSQDRFYEQYF
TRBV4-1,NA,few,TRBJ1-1,TGCGCCAGCAGCCAGGGGAACACTGAAGCTTTCTTT,CASSQGNTEAFF
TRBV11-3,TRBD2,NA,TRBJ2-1,TGTGCCAGCAGCTTACTAGCGGGAGAGGGCAATGAGCAGTTCTTC,CASSLLAGEGNEQFF
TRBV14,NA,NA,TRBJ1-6,TGTGCCAGCAGCCAAGATAGATCGACGGTATATAATTCACCCCTCCACTTT,CASSQDRSTVYNSPLHF
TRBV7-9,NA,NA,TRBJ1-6,TGTGCCAGCAGCTTAGTGGGGGGTAATTCACCCCTCCACTTT,CASSLVGGNSPLHF
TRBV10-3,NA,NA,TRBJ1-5,TGTGCCATCAGTGAAGAAGGACAGCTTAAGTTCAATCAGCCCCAGCATTTT,CAISEEGQLKFNQPQHF
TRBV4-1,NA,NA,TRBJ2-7,TGCGCCAGCAGCCAAGTTTGGGAGTATCACTACGAGCAGTACTTC,CASSQVWEYHYEQYF
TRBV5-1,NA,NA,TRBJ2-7,TGCGCCAGCACCCGGCAGGGGGGGTTCGGCGAGCAGTACTTC,CASTRQGGFGEQYF
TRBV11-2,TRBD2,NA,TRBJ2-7,TGTGCCAGCACCCAATTAGCGGGAGGGGGGGAGCAGTACTTC,CASTQLAGGGEQYF
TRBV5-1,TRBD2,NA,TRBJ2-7,TGCGCCAGCACGGGGGGAGTAACCTACGAGCAGTACTTC,CASTGGVTYEQYF
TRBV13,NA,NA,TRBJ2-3,TGTGCCAGCAGCTTAGGAGGCCTCAGCACAGATACGCAGTATTTT,CASSLGGLSTDTQYF
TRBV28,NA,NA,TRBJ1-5,TGTGCCAGCGGGTATGGGGGGAATAATCAGCCCCAGCATTTT,CASGYGGNNQPQHF
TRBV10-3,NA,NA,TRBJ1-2,TGTGCCATCAGGGGGTTCCGGAAAGACGGCTATGGCTACACCTTC,CAIRGFRKDGYGYTF
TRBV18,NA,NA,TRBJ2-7,TGTGCCAGCTCACCAGGGGGGAACTCCTACGAGCAGTACTTC,CASSPGGNSYEQYF
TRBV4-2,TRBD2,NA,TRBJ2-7,TGTGCCAGCAGCCAACCTAGCGGGGGCCCCCACGAGCAGTACTTC,CASSQPSGGPHEQYF
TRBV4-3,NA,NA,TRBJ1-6,TGCGCCAGCAGCCAAGGCAGTAATTCACCCCTCCACTTT,CASSQGSNSPLHF
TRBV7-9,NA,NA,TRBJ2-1,TGTGCCAGCAGCTCCTACCCCCAGCCGAATGAGCAGTTCTTC,CASSSYPQPNEQFF
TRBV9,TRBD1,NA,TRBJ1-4,TGTGCCAGCAGCGCCGACCGCGGACAGGGAACCTTTCCCAGAGGTATAAAACTGTTTTTT,CASSADRGQGTFPRGIKLFF
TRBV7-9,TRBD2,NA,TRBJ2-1,TGTGCCAGCAGCTTATCGTTCAGGACTAGCTCCTACAATGAGCAGTTCTTC,CASSLSFRTSSYNEQFF
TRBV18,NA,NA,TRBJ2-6,TGTGCCAGCTCACGTAGGGTCAAATACGGCTCTGGGGCCAACGTCCTGACTTTC,CASSRRVKYGSGANVLTF
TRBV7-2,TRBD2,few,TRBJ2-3,TGTGCCAGCAGACCTAGCGGGAGACGCACAGATACGCAGTATTTT,CASRPSGRRTDTQYF
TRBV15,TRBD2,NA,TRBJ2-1,TGTGCCACCAGCAGAGATATGGAGACTAGCGGCATTACGAATGAGCAGTTCTTC,CATSRDMETSGITNEQFF
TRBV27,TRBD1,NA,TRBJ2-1,TGTGCCAGCAGCCTTACAGGGGGTGATGAGCAGTTCTTC,CASSLTGGDEQFF
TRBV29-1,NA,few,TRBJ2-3,TGCAGCGTTGGAGTAAGCACAGATACGCAGTATTTT,CSVGVSTDTQYF
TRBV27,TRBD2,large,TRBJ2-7,TGTGCCAGCAGTTTACTAGCGGGATTGGACGAGCAGTACTTC,CASSLLAGLDEQYF
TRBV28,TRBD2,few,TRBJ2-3,TGTGCCAGCAGTTTACCCCCTAGCGGGAATCTGGGTACGCAGTATTTT,CASSLPPSGNLGTQYF
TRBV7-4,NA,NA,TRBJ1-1,TGTGCCAGCAGCCTGGACAGCACTGAAGCTTTCTTT,CASSLDSTEAFF
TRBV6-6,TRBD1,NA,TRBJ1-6,TGTGCCATCCGGACAGGGGATTCACCCCTCCACTTT,CAIRTGDSPLHF
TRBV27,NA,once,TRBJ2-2,TGTGCCAGCAGTCCCAGACACATCACCGGGGAGCTGTTTTTT,CASSPRHITGELFF
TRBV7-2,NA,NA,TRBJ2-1,TGTGCCAGCAGCTTAGACACTAGGGCACACAATGAGCAGTTCTTC,CASSLDTRAHNEQFF
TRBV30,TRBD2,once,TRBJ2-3,TGTGCCTGGAGTGCTGGACTAGCGGGAGGGCCCGTAGATACGCAGTATTTT,CAWSAGLAGGPVDTQYF
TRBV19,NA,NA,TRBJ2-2,TGTGCCAGTGGGGAAGGGGGGCGGTCTAACACCGGGGAGCTGTTTTTT,CASGEGGRSNTGELFF
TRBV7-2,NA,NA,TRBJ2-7,TGTGCCAGCAGCCCCGGAAACGGGGCTTACTACGAGCAGTACTTC,CASSPGNGAYYEQYF
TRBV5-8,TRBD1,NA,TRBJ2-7,TGTGCCAGCAGCTTCTCACAGGGGGCACGAGAGCAGTACTTC,CASSFSQGAREQYF
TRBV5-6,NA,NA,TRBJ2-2,TGTGCCAGCAGGGGGGCGGGATCCCTTGGCACCGGGGAGCTGTTTTTT,CASRGAGSLGTGELFF